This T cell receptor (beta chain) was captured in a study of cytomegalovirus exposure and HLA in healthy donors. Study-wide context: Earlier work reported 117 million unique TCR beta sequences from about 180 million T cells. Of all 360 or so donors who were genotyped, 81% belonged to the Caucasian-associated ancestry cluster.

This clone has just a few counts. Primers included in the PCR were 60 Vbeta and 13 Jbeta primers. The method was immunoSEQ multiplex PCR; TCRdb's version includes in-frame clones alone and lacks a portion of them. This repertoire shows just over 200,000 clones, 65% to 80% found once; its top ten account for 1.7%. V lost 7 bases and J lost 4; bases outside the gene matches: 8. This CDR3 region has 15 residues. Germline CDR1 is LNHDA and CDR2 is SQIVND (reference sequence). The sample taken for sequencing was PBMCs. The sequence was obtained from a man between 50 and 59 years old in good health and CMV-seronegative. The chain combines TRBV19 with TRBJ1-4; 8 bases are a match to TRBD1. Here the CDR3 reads CASKNPDRDNEKLFF. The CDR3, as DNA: TGTGCCAGTAAGAACCCGGACAGGGATAATGAAAAACTGTTTTTT.